This entry features one T cell receptor (beta chain) sequence. What it binds is not known. This record belongs to a study of beta chain features in type 1 diabetes. All of the isolated RNA was reverse transcribed, so expressed TCRB transcripts were sequenced. The table came from immunoSEQ multiplex PCR; TCRdb's copy has only in-frame clones and leaves some out. The data contain hundreds of thousands of clones, around 15% of them singletons. Study-wide points: Naive, central memory and regulatory TCRB repertoires appeared more similar among patients than healthy donors. At VDJ recombination sites, type 1 diabetes patients had fewer insertions and more deleted nucleotides. Shorter TCRB CDR3s, moderately but significantly so, were found in Type 1 diabetes patients in all four CD4+ subsets.

A heparinised blood draw that averaged about 120 mL was obtained once from each donor. Purity exceeded 98% in all sorted populations. Deletions cut 4 bases from V and 4 bases from J, with 13 bases between. CDR3 length equals 14 residues. Germline CDR1 is MDHEN and CDR2 is SYDVKM. The source is a young man with type 1 diabetes. The V gene is TRBV28, the J gene TRBJ1-1, with D hard to call. Source material: naive CD4+ T cells from blood. The CDR3 sequence is CASSSAAGSTEAFF. CDR3 DNA sequence: TGTGCCAGCAGTTCGGCCGCTGGGAGCACTGAAGCTTTCTTT.